The 6 T cell receptor beta chains listed next were all sequenced from one sample in a study of blood T cells in healthy people across ages. The use of a sample-barcoded 5' primer and a J-beta primer mix characterized a second PCR of about 7 to 12 cycles. TCRdb called the 5' RACE reads again in MiXCR, with one record for every CDR3 protein. Among almost 800,000 distinct CDR3 sequences listed, 58% were seen once. Specimen: blood. The receptor source for this set is a man aged 25 to 40 in good health.

The rearrangement links TRBV29-1 to TRBJ1-2; D is unresolved. V dropped 6 bases and J dropped 4 bases, with 12 bases sitting between them. The CDR3 runs to 12 residues. The germline V gene has CDR1 SQVTM and CDR2 ANQGSEA. The CDR3 reads CSVETPTYGYTF. CDR3 nucleotide sequence: TGCAGCGTCGAGACTCCTACCTATGGCTACACCTTC. The full variable domain, completed using reference TRBV29-1 and TRBJ1-2, is SAVISQKPSRDICQRGTSLTIQCQVDSQVTMMFWYRQQPGQSLTLIATANQGSEATYESGFVIDKFPISRPNLTFSTLTVSNMSPEDSSIYLCSVETPTYGYTFGSGTRLTVV.

This sequence joins TRBV20-1 and TRBJ2-3, with D possibly matching TRBD2 (5 bases). The CDR3 sequence is 13 residues long. V gave up 6 bases and J gave up 3 bases, with 13 bases separating them. Germline CDR1 is DFQATT and CDR2 is SNEGSKA (reference sequence). Here the CDR3 DNA reads TGCAGTGCCCCCCCTCGGGGAACAGATACGCAGTATTTT. Amino acids: CSAPPRGTDTQYF.

The chain recombines TRBV29-1 with TRBJ2-1, with 7 bases identical to TRBD1. Germline loops: CDR1 SQVTM, CDR2 ANQGSEA. Losses at the gene ends were 3 bases for V and 6 bases for J; bases not matched to a gene: 11. There are 15 residues in the CDR3. CDR3 in DNA: TGCAGCGTTGACCGGACAGGAGCCACGAGCAATGAGCAGTTCTTC. This encodes CSVDRTGATSNEQFF.

This clonotype was observed a handful of times. The chain employs TRBV7-9 and TRBJ2-7; D is ambiguous. CDR1 is SEHNR, CDR2 FQNEAQ, per germline (reference sequence). The V and J ends lost 0 bases and 4 bases respectively, with 10 bases between them. There are 14 residues in the CDR3. The CDR3 sequence is CASSLASVPYEQYF. CDR3 DNA: TGTGCCAGCAGCTTAGCATCAGTGCCTTACGAGCAGTACTTC.

This clonotype turned up a few times. The rearrangement links TRBV6-1 to TRBJ2-7; 11 bases are a match to TRBD2. CDR1 MNHNS and CDR2 SASEGT come from the germline V gene. The CDR3 consists of 17 residues. The trim removed 2 bases at V and 4 bases at J, leaving 10 bases unmatched. CDR3 region: CASSERVSGGAIYEQYF. The DNA of the CDR3 is TGTGCCAGCAGTGAACGGGTTAGCGGGGGGGCGATTTACGAGCAGTACTTC.

The CDR3 DNA follows: TGCGCCAGCAGGGAGGGACTAGCGGGAGGGCGGTACGAGCAGTACTTC. This encodes CASREGLAGGRYEQYF. The gene calls are TRBV5-1 and TRBJ2-7; 16 bases line up with TRBD2. Germline CDR1 is SGHRS and CDR2 is YFSETQ. This CDR3 spans 16 amino acids. Trimming removed 5 bases from V and 4 bases from J; junction bases left unmatched: 6.